This entry lists 12 T cell receptor beta chains sequenced from one sample in a study of CD8 T cells in ankylosing spondylitis. Their cognate antigens are unknown. Study results and limitations: It appeared that ankylosing spondylitis blood was characterized by a TCR beta motif of roughly 8 highly homologous variants.

Via MiXCR, TCRdb re-called the 5' RACE reads, giving one row per CDR3 protein. This sample yields about 540,000 distinct CDR3 sequences, of which roughly 13% are seen a single time; around 6.8% belongs to the top ten. Source material: blood, either unsorted or a sorted T cell fraction (not recorded which). These receptors were obtained from a male donor with ankylosing spondylitis.

This clonotype was found once. V usage is TRBV7-8 and J usage is TRBJ2-5; either TRBD1 or TRBD2 may fit D (6 bases each). With 5 bases removed from V and 5 bases from J, the gap between germline ends came to 15 bases. The V gene's germline CDR1 is SGHVS and CDR2 FQNEAQ. CDR3 length: 14 residues. The CDR3 DNA sequence: TGTGCCAGCAGCCCGATGGGGGCGGGGGAGACCCAGTACTTC. Protein sequence: CASSPMGAGETQYF.

The sample holds a few counts of this clonotype. The rearrangement joins TRBV13 to TRBJ2-5; a weak D match, TRBD2 (5 bases). Germline V lookup: CDR1 PRHDT, CDR2 FYEKMQ (reference sequence). The CDR3 consists of 14 residues. V was shortened by 5 bases and J by 5 bases, with 15 bases between the two germline ends. This chain's CDR3 is CASSPPTRKETQYF. In DNA form, the CDR3 reads TGTGCCAGCAGCCCACCAACTAGAAAGGAGACCCAGTACTTC.

The chain uses TRBV18 and TRBJ2-7, with D possibly matching TRBD1 (6 bases). V lost 5 bases to trimming and J lost 1 base, with 9 bases between them. Germline values: CDR1 KGHSH, CDR2 LQKENI. The CDR3 is 13 amino acids. CDR3 DNA: TGTGCCAGCTCAGCAGGGGAGTCCTACGAGCAGTACGTC. Translating gives CASSAGESYEQYV.

This clonotype was counted only a few times. The V gene is TRBV30, the J gene TRBJ2-1; 9 nucleotides agree with TRBD2. The CDR3 extends over 14 amino acids. Germline V gene data show CDR1 as GTSNPN and CDR2 as SVGIG (reference sequence). Losses at the gene ends were 4 bases for V and 9 bases for J; bases not matched to a gene: 10. The CDR3 coding sequence is TGTGCCTGGACCATGCCGGGACTAGCCGGTGAGCAGTTCTTC. It specifies CAWTMPGLAGEQFF.

The chain has TRBV11-2 and TRBJ1-4; 9 bases are a match to TRBD1. Germline loops: CDR1 SGHAT, CDR2 FQNNGV. The V and J ends lost 5 bases and 7 bases, in that order; junction bases with no gene match: 5. The CDR3 runs 14 residues. The CDR3 loop is CASSHGQGIEKLFF. The DNA of the CDR3 is TGTGCCAGCAGCCACGGACAGGGGATTGAAAAACTGTTTTTT.

This clonotype has a handful of counts. The rearrangement uses TRBV12-3 or TRBV12-4 and TRBJ2-7; 8 nucleotides line up with TRBD1. The junction had 7 bases not matched to a gene; V was cut back by 1 base and J by 5 bases. The CDR3 is made up of 15 amino acids. Written as DNA, the CDR3 is TGTGCCAGCAGTTTAGGACAGGGGTACTTCCACGAGCAGTACTTC. Protein: CASSLGQGYFHEQYF.

This clonotype has at least ten counts. This sequence joins TRBV5-1 and TRBJ2-2; D is perhaps TRBD2 (6 bases). Deletions cut 4 bases from V and 4 bases from J, with 17 bases between. Germline V gene data show CDR1 as SGHRS and CDR2 as YFSETQ. The CDR3 extends over 16 amino acids. The DNA for the CDR3 is TGCGCCAGCAGCCTCGGGCCCGGGGGTTTCACCGGGGAGCTGTTTTTT. Translating it yields CASSLGPGGFTGELFF.

This clonotype was seen a few times. The chain couples TRBV6-2 or TRBV6-3 to TRBJ1-2; D is possibly TRBD1 (5 bases). From germline, CDR1 is MNHEY and CDR2 SVGEGT. CDR3 size: 13 residues. V was shortened by 2 bases and J by 3 bases, with 7 bases between the two germline ends. The CDR3 region has the DNA TGTGCCAGCAGTTACGACAGATACTATGGCTACACCTTC. This gives the protein CASSYDRYYGYTF.

In DNA form, the CDR3 reads TGTGCCAGCAGCCAAGTCGATGGGGGACACACTGAAGCTTTCTTT. Its translation: CASSQVDGGHTEAFF. The V and J genes are TRBV4-2 and TRBJ1-1; a weak D match, TRBD1 (5 bases). Germline V CDR1 and CDR2: LGHNA, YNFKEQ. The CDR3 sequence is 15 residues long. Trimming shortened V by 1 base and J by 3 bases, and 12 bases separated the two germline ends.

In its sample, this clonotype was seen a few times. The CDR3, as DNA: TGTGCCACCAGTGCCCAGGGAGGGGATGGCTACACCTTC. The encoded protein is CATSAQGGDGYTF. The rearrangement joins TRBV24-1 to TRBJ1-2; tentatively, D is TRBD1 (5 bases). Trimming removed 5 bases at V and 6 bases at J, with 12 bases between. The germline CDR1 and CDR2 sequences are KGHDR and SFDVKD. The CDR3 runs to 13 residues.

To note about this clonotype: At one of its ends the junction is not consistent with the germline gene, which may arise from a read error. The rearrangement uses TRBV24-1 and TRBJ2-1, with 9 bases matching TRBD1. Germline V gene lookup returns CDR1 KGHDR and CDR2 SFDVKD. The CDR3 loop spans 15 amino acids. CDR3 residues: CATSRGQGTYNVQFF. CDR3 nucleotides: TGTGCCACCAGTAGGGGACAGGGTACTTACAATGTGCAGTTCTTC.

This clonotype appeared many times. This chain connects TRBV12-3 or TRBV12-4 to TRBJ1-5; D not certain. There are 13 residues in the CDR3. V was pared by 3 bases and J by 7 bases, with 10 bases between. The CDR3: CASSLGFGQPQHF. The CDR3 DNA reads TGTGCCAGCAGTTTGGGGTTCGGGCAGCCCCAGCATTTT.